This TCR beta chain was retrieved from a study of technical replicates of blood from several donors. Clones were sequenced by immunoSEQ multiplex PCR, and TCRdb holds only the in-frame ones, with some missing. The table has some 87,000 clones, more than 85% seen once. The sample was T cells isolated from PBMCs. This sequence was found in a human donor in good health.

This CDR3 reads CASSSSGTGSYEQYF. CDR3 coding DNA: TGTGCCAGCAGCTCTTCCGGGACAGGGTCCTACGAGCAGTACTTC. The gene calls are TRBV11-1 and TRBJ2-7, with 9 positions matching TRBD1. CDR1 SGHAT and CDR2 FQDESV come from the germline V gene (reference sequence). The CDR3 spans 15 residues. Trimming cost V 4 bases and J 1 base; bases outside gene matches: 5.